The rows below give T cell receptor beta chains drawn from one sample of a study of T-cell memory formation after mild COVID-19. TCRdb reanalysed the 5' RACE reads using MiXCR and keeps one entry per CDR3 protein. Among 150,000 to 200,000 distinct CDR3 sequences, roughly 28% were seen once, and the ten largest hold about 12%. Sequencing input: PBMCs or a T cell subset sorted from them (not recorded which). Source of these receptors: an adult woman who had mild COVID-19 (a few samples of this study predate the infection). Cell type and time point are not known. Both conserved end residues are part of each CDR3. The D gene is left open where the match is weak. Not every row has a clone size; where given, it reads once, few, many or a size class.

cdr3_aa: CASSEGDFLTTDTQYF
cdr3_nt: TGTGCCAGCAGTGAAGGCGACTTCCTTACTACGGATACGCAGTATTTT
clone_size: once
v_call: TRBV25-1
j_call: TRBJ2-3
d_call: NA

cdr3_aa: CASSVATRAAGDTQYF
cdr3_nt: TGTGCCAGCAGCGTAGCTACTAGGGCAGCGGGCGATACGCAGTATTTT
clone_size: once
v_call: TRBV9
j_call: TRBJ2-3
d_call: NA

cdr3_aa: CASSLGGIATSTDTQYF
cdr3_nt: TGTGCCAGCAGCTTAGGGGGGATCGCAACTAGCACAGATACGCAGTATTTT
clone_size: NA
v_call: TRBV7-6
j_call: TRBJ2-3
d_call: NA

cdr3_aa: CSASLRGYGYTF
cdr3_nt: TGCAGTGCCTCTCTAAGGGGCTATGGCTACACCTTC
clone_size: NA
v_call: TRBV20-1
j_call: TRBJ1-2
d_call: NA

cdr3_aa: CASSPYGADTQYF
cdr3_nt: TGCGCCAGCAGCCCTTACGGGGCAGATACGCAGTATTTT
clone_size: NA
v_call: TRBV5-1
j_call: TRBJ2-3
d_call: NA

cdr3_aa: CSVEDLAARGYTF
cdr3_nt: TGCAGCGTTGAAGATCTCGCAGCCCGTGGCTACACCTTC
clone_size: NA
v_call: TRBV29-1
j_call: TRBJ1-2
d_call: NA

cdr3_aa: CASSLTGMGANVLTF
cdr3_nt: TGTGCCAGCAGCTTGACAGGGATGGGGGCCAACGTCCTGACTTTC
clone_size: NA
v_call: TRBV7-3
j_call: TRBJ2-6
d_call: TRBD1

cdr3_aa: CASSTPGEQFF
cdr3_nt: TGTGCCAGCAGTACCCCTGGTGAGCAGTTCTTC
clone_size: few
v_call: TRBV6-5
j_call: TRBJ2-1
d_call: NA

cdr3_aa: CASSSGQEAFETQYF
cdr3_nt: TGTGCCAGCAGCTCTGGACAGGAGGCATTTGAGACCCAGTACTTC
clone_size: few
v_call: TRBV7-6
j_call: TRBJ2-5
d_call: TRBD1

cdr3_aa: CASSVDLLAGEQYF
cdr3_nt: TGTGCCAGCAGCGTAGATCTGCTAGCGGGAGAACAGTACTTC
clone_size: few
v_call: TRBV9
j_call: TRBJ2-7
d_call: TRBD2

cdr3_aa: CAISESQTGGTQPQHF
cdr3_nt: TGTGCCATCAGTGAGTCGCAAACAGGGGGGACTCAGCCCCAGCATTTT
clone_size: few
v_call: TRBV10-3
j_call: TRBJ1-5
d_call: TRBD1

cdr3_aa: CASRKTGNTEAFF
cdr3_nt: TGTGCCAGCCGCAAAACAGGGAACACTGAAGCTTTCTTT
clone_size: many
v_call: TRBV12-3/TRBV12-4
j_call: TRBJ1-1
d_call: NA

cdr3_aa: CASSADRGHGYTF
cdr3_nt: TGTGCCAGCAGTGCGGACCGGGGGCACGGCTACACCTTC
clone_size: few
v_call: TRBV6-2/TRBV6-3
j_call: TRBJ1-2
d_call: NA

cdr3_aa: CASSYSGTVNSALHF
cdr3_nt: TGTGCCAGCAGTTACTCGGGGACAGTTAATTCAGCCCTCCACTTT
clone_size: NA
v_call: TRBV6-6
j_call: TRBJ1-6
d_call: TRBD1

cdr3_aa: CASSSDRGTKVGKLFF
cdr3_nt: TGTGCCAGCAGTTCAGACAGGGGAACCAAGGTGGGAAAACTGTTTTTT
clone_size: few
v_call: TRBV6-5
j_call: TRBJ1-4
d_call: TRBD1

cdr3_aa: CASSPFTGPVTSTDTQYF
cdr3_nt: TGTGCCAGCTCACCATTTACCGGACCCGTCACTAGCACAGATACGCAGTATTTT
clone_size: NA
v_call: TRBV18
j_call: TRBJ2-3
d_call: NA

cdr3_aa: CASSHTGTDSYEQYF
cdr3_nt: TGCGCCAGCAGCCACACCGGGACGGACTCCTACGAGCAGTACTTC
clone_size: NA
v_call: TRBV4-1
j_call: TRBJ2-7
d_call: NA

cdr3_aa: CASSFSGNGYTF
cdr3_nt: TGTGCCAGCAGTTTTTCCGGTAATGGCTACACCTTC
clone_size: NA
v_call: TRBV12-3/TRBV12-4
j_call: TRBJ1-2
d_call: NA

cdr3_aa: CASRGTARTYEQYF
cdr3_nt: TGTGCCAGCAGAGGGACAGCAAGGACCTACGAGCAGTACTTC
clone_size: few
v_call: TRBV13
j_call: TRBJ2-7
d_call: TRBD1

cdr3_aa: CATSDWDGGSDEQFF
cdr3_nt: TGTGCCACCAGTGATTGGGACGGAGGGTCGGATGAGCAGTTCTTC
clone_size: many
v_call: TRBV24-1
j_call: TRBJ2-1
d_call: NA

cdr3_aa: CASSYSGVSHRNTEAFF
cdr3_nt: TGTGCCAGCAGTTACTCGGGTGTGTCGCACAGGAACACTGAAGCTTTCTTT
clone_size: NA
v_call: TRBV6-5
j_call: TRBJ1-1
d_call: NA

cdr3_aa: CASSLSSGVYEQYF
cdr3_nt: TGTGCCAGCAGCCTATCTAGCGGGGTATACGAGCAGTACTTC
clone_size: few
v_call: TRBV7-9
j_call: TRBJ2-7
d_call: TRBD2

cdr3_aa: CASSPPWGNNSPLHF
cdr3_nt: TGTGCCAGCAGTCCACCGTGGGGTAATAATTCACCCCTCCACTTT
clone_size: few
v_call: TRBV6-2/TRBV6-3
j_call: TRBJ1-6
d_call: NA

cdr3_aa: CASSYSRGEAFF
cdr3_nt: TGTGCCAGCAGTTACTCGCGGGGTGAAGCTTTCTTT
clone_size: few
v_call: TRBV6-5
j_call: TRBJ1-1
d_call: NA

cdr3_aa: CASSLAGAKVLTF
cdr3_nt: TGTGCCAGCAGCTTAGCTGGGGCCAAAGTCCTGACTTTC
clone_size: NA
v_call: TRBV7-2
j_call: TRBJ2-6
d_call: NA

cdr3_aa: CASSPSVRGQGNEQFF
cdr3_nt: TGTGCCAGCTCACCGTCCGTCCGGGGACAGGGGAATGAGCAGTTCTTC
clone_size: few
v_call: TRBV18
j_call: TRBJ2-1
d_call: TRBD1

cdr3_aa: CASSLAGGRLNTEAFF
cdr3_nt: TGTGCCAGCAGCTTGGCTGGGGGACGGCTGAACACTGAAGCTTTCTTT
clone_size: few
v_call: TRBV5-6
j_call: TRBJ1-1
d_call: NA

cdr3_aa: CASSSGLTGELFF
cdr3_nt: TGTGCCAGCAGCTCGGGGCTCACCGGGGAGCTGTTTTTT
clone_size: NA
v_call: TRBV7-3
j_call: TRBJ2-2
d_call: NA

cdr3_aa: CASGTDGGQPQHF
cdr3_nt: TGTGCCAGCGGGACAGATGGCGGTCAGCCCCAGCATTTT
clone_size: few
v_call: TRBV6-5
j_call: TRBJ1-5
d_call: TRBD1

cdr3_aa: CSADQGRPFTEAFF
cdr3_nt: TGCAGTGCAGACCAGGGGCGTCCGTTCACTGAAGCTTTCTTT
clone_size: few
v_call: TRBV20-1
j_call: TRBJ1-1
d_call: NA

cdr3_aa: CASSLRAQITDTQYF
cdr3_nt: TGTGCCAGCAGCCTCCGGGCCCAGATCACGGATACGCAGTATTTT
clone_size: NA
v_call: TRBV5-5
j_call: TRBJ2-3
d_call: NA

cdr3_aa: CASSPDRVQETQYF
cdr3_nt: TGTGCCAGCAGTCCAGACAGGGTTCAAGAGACCCAGTACTTC
clone_size: NA
v_call: TRBV12-3/TRBV12-4
j_call: TRBJ2-5
d_call: TRBD1

cdr3_aa: CASSDRDRGFTDTQYF
cdr3_nt: TGTGCCAGCAGCGACCGGGACAGGGGGTTCACAGATACGCAGTATTTT
clone_size: NA
v_call: TRBV7-9
j_call: TRBJ2-3
d_call: TRBD1

cdr3_aa: CASSLVVQPYEQYF
cdr3_nt: TGCGCCAGCAGCTTGGTAGTACAGCCTTACGAGCAGTACTTC
clone_size: many
v_call: TRBV5-1
j_call: TRBJ2-7
d_call: NA

cdr3_aa: CASSPEVSSYNEQFF
cdr3_nt: TGCGCCAGCAGCCCGGAGGTGAGCTCCTACAATGAGCAGTTCTTC
clone_size: NA
v_call: TRBV4-3
j_call: TRBJ2-1
d_call: NA

cdr3_aa: CASRMGLAGFIDEQFF
cdr3_nt: TGTGCCAGCAGGATGGGACTAGCCGGATTCATCGATGAGCAGTTCTTC
clone_size: NA
v_call: TRBV2
j_call: TRBJ2-1
d_call: TRBD2

cdr3_aa: CASSPRGQGNEQFF
cdr3_nt: TGTGCCAGCTCACCACGCGGTCAAGGGAATGAGCAGTTCTTC
clone_size: few
v_call: TRBV18
j_call: TRBJ2-1
d_call: NA

cdr3_aa: CASSQFFSGTSTDTQYF
cdr3_nt: TGTGCCAGCAGCCAATTTTTCTCCGGGACTAGTACAGATACGCAGTATTTT
clone_size: NA
v_call: TRBV14
j_call: TRBJ2-3
d_call: TRBD2

cdr3_aa: CASSQGGRTNYGYTF
cdr3_nt: TGCGCCAGCAGCCAAGGGGGGCGCACAAACTATGGCTACACCTTC
clone_size: once
v_call: TRBV4-3
j_call: TRBJ1-2
d_call: NA

cdr3_aa: CASSLKFGYEQYF
cdr3_nt: TGTGCCAGCAGTTTAAAATTCGGATACGAGCAGTACTTC
clone_size: NA
v_call: TRBV27
j_call: TRBJ2-7
d_call: NA

cdr3_aa: CSVETASGRNTGELFF
cdr3_nt: TGCAGCGTTGAAACGGCTAGCGGGAGGAACACCGGGGAGCTGTTTTTT
clone_size: few
v_call: TRBV29-1
j_call: TRBJ2-2
d_call: TRBD2

cdr3_aa: CASSWGTGVFSYEQYF
cdr3_nt: TGTGCCAGCAGCTGGGGGACAGGAGTCTTCTCCTACGAGCAGTACTTC
clone_size: NA
v_call: TRBV5-6
j_call: TRBJ2-7
d_call: TRBD1

cdr3_aa: CASSFTGMSDNEQFF
cdr3_nt: TGTGCCAGCAGTTTCACTGGGATGTCGGACAATGAGCAGTTCTTC
clone_size: few
v_call: TRBV7-9
j_call: TRBJ2-1
d_call: NA

cdr3_aa: CASRETGSSEKLFF
cdr3_nt: TGTGCCAGCAGGGAGACAGGATCTAGTGAAAAACTGTTTTTT
clone_size: NA
v_call: TRBV6-5
j_call: TRBJ1-4
d_call: NA

cdr3_aa: CASSSGYTGELFF
cdr3_nt: TGTGCCAGCAGTTCGGGATACACCGGGGAGCTGTTTTTT
clone_size: NA
v_call: TRBV12-3/TRBV12-4
j_call: TRBJ2-2
d_call: NA

cdr3_aa: CASRTGATGAFF
cdr3_nt: TGTGCCAGCAGGACGGGAGCCACGGGAGCTTTCTTT
clone_size: few
v_call: TRBV12-3/TRBV12-4
j_call: TRBJ1-1
d_call: NA

cdr3_aa: CASSQGREYWSETQYF
cdr3_nt: TGTGCCAGCAGCCAAGGGAGGGAGTATTGGTCAGAGACCCAGTACTTC
clone_size: NA
v_call: TRBV14
j_call: TRBJ2-5
d_call: NA

cdr3_aa: CASSSGTSPNEQFF
cdr3_nt: TGCGCCAGCAGCTCCGGGACTAGCCCTAATGAGCAGTTCTTC
clone_size: NA
v_call: TRBV5-1
j_call: TRBJ2-1
d_call: TRBD2

cdr3_aa: CASSQWTENTEAFF
cdr3_nt: TGCGCCAGCAGCCAGTGGACGGAGAACACTGAAGCTTTCTTT
clone_size: once
v_call: TRBV4-1
j_call: TRBJ1-1
d_call: NA

cdr3_aa: CASSQAGGTQYF
cdr3_nt: TGTGCCAGCAGCCAAGCTGGGGGGACACAGTACTTC
clone_size: few
v_call: TRBV3-1
j_call: TRBJ2-7
d_call: NA

cdr3_aa: CASSQGMAPGGPSREQYF
cdr3_nt: TGTGCCAGCAGCCAAGGTATGGCTCCGGGGGGGCCCTCTCGCGAGCAGTACTTC
clone_size: NA
v_call: TRBV21-1
j_call: TRBJ2-7
d_call: NA

cdr3_aa: CASSLSRGEGNEQFF
cdr3_nt: TGTGCCAGCAGCTTATCGCGGGGGGAAGGCAATGAGCAGTTCTTC
clone_size: NA
v_call: TRBV7-6
j_call: TRBJ2-1
d_call: TRBD2